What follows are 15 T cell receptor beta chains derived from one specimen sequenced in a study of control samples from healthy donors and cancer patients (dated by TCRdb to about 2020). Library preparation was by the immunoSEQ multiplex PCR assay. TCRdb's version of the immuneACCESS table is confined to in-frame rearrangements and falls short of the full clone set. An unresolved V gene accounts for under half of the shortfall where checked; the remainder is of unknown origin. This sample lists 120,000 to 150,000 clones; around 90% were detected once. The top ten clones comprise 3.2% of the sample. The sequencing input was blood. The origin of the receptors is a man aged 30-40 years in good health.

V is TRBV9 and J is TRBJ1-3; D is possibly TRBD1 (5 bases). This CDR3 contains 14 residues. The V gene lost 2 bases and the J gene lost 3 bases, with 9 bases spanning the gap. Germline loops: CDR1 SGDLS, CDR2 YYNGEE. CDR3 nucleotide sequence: TGTGCCAGCAGCGTGGGGCAGGGTGGAAACACCATATATTTT. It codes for CASSVGQGGNTIYF. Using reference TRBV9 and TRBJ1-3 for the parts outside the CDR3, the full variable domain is DSGVTQTPKHLITATGQRVTLRCSPRSGDLSVYWYQQSLDQGLQFLIQYYNGEERAKGNILERFSAQQFPDLHSELNLSSLELGDSALYFCASSVGQGGNTIYFGEGSWLTVV.

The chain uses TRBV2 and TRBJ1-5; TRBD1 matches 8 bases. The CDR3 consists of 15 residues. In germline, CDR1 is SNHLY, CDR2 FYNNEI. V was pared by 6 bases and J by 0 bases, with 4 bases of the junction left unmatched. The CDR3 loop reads CASRSTGASNQPQHF. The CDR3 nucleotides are TGTGCCAGCAGATCGACAGGGGCTAGCAATCAGCCCCAGCATTTT.

The CDR3 sequence is CAISGSTDTQYF. Here the CDR3 DNA reads TGTGCCATCAGCGGGAGCACAGATACGCAGTATTTT. V is TRBV10-3 and J is TRBJ2-3; no clear D. Germline CDR1 is ENHRY and CDR2 is SYGVKD. V lost 6 bases and J lost 0, with 4 bases in between. The CDR3 loop spans 12 amino acids.

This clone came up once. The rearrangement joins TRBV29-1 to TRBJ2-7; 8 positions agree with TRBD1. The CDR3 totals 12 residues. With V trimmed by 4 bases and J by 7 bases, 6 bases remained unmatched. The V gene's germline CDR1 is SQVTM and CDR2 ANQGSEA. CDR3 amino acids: CSVGARGREQYF. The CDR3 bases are TGCAGCGTTGGGGCCAGGGGGCGTGAGCAGTACTTC.

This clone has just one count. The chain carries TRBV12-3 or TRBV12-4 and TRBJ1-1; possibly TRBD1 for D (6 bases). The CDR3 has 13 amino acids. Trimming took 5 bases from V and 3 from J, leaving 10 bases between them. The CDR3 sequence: CASSPQGHTEAFF. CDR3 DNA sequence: TGTGCCAGCAGTCCGCAGGGGCACACTGAAGCTTTCTTT.

For the CDR3, the DNA is TGTGCCAGCAGCGTAAGTCTAGCGGGGGCAAACACCGGGGAGCTGTTTTTT. Translation: CASSVSLAGANTGELFF. The chain is built from TRBV9 and TRBJ2-2; 10 bases align to TRBD2. Germline V CDR1 and CDR2: SGDLS, YYNGEE. The CDR3 is 17 amino acids. Trimming at V came to 1 base and at J to 2 bases, leaving 5 bases not matched to a gene.

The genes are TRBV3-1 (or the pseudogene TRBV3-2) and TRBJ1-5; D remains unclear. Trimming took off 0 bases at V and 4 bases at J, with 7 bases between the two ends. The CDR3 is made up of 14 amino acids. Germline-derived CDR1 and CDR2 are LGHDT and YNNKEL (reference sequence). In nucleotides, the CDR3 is TGTGCCAGCAGCCAAGAGGGTACGAATCAGCCCCAGCATTTT. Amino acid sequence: CASSQEGTNQPQHF.

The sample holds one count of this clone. The CDR3 nucleotides are TGTGCCAGCAGCGTAGAGGCAGGGGCTCAGAATTCACCCCTCCACTTT. It yields the protein CASSVEAGAQNSPLHF. The V call is TRBV9, the J call TRBJ1-6; D perhaps matches TRBD1 (6 bases). This CDR3 has 16 amino acids. The germline V gene has CDR1 SGDLS and CDR2 YYNGEE. The ends were cut back, 0 bases at V and 7 bases at J, with 14 bases in the middle.

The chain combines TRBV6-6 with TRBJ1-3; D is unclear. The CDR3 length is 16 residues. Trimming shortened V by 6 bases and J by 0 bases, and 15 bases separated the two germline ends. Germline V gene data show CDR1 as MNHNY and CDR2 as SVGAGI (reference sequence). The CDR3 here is CASSAGIGPSGNTIYF. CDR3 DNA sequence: TGTGCCAGCAGCGCCGGGATTGGACCCTCTGGAAACACCATATATTTT.

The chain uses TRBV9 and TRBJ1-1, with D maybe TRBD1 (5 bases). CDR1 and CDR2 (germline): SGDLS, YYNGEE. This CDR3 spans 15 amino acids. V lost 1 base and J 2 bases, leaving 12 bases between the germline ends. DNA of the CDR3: TGTGCCAGCAGCGTATACTGGGGCCCAAACACTGAAGCTTTCTTT. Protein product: CASSVYWGPNTEAFF.

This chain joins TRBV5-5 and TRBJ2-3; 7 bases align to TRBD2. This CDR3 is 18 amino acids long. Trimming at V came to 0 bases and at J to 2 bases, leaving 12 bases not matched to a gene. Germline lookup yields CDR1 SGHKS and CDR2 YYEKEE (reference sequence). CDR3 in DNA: TGTGCCAGCAGCTTGGCCGCGAGACTAGCAGGGAACACAGATACGCAGTATTTT. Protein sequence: CASSLAARLAGNTDTQYF.

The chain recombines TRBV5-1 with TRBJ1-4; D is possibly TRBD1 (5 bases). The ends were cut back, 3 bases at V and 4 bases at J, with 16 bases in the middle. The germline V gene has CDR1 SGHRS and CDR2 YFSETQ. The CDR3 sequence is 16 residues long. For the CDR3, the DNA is TGCGCCAGCAGCTGGACGGTTGGGGGTGGTAATGAAAAACTGTTTTTT. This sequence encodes CASSWTVGGGNEKLFF.

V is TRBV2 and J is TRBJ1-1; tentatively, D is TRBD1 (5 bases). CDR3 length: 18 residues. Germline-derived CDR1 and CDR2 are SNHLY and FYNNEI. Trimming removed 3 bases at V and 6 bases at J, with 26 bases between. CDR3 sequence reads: CASSDSSEPRAWGAEAFF. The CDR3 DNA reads TGTGCCAGCAGTGACAGTAGTGAGCCCCGGGCCTGGGGCGCTGAAGCTTTCTTT.

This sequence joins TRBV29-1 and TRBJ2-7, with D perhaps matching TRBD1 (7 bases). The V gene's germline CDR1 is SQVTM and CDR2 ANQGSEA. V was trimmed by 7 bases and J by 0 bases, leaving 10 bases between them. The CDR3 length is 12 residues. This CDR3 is CSGRDSSYEQYF. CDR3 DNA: TGCAGCGGGCGGGACAGCTCCTACGAGCAGTACTTC.

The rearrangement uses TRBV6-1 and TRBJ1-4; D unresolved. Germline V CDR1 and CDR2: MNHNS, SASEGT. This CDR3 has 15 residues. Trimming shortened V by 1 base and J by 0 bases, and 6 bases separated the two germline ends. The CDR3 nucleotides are TGTGCCAGCAGTGAAGTATATTCAACTAATGAAAAACTGTTTTTT. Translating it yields CASSEVYSTNEKLFF.